This T cell receptor beta chain was observed in a study of shared clonotypes between healthy human individuals. V lost 2 bases, J lost 1 base, and 15 bases lay in between. The V gene's germline CDR1 is SGHAT and CDR2 FQNNGV. This CDR3 has 17 residues. Concerning this clone itself: Its target is not known.

Whole-study results and caveats: Read depth was anticipated to influence clonotype sharing among donors. Some clonotypes were shared by all four sorted-subset donors, while others were not shared. The non-shared ones had lower generation probabilities than the shared ones.

Method: immunoSEQ multiplex PCR; TCRdb's copy keeps in-frame clones and lacks some. The profile covers roughly 720,000 clones, with 90% appearing a single time and around a third taken by the ten largest. The TCR originated in a man aged 18 to 30 in good health. Some clones in this sample may be carry-over from other donors' samples. Sequenced material: memory CD8+ T cells from PBMCs. Regarding subset: CD45RO+ cells pooled with CCR7-negative TemRA cells. V usage is TRBV11-2 and J usage is TRBJ2-1, with a tentative D call TRBD2 (7 bases). The CDR3: CASSLLRGALSYNEQFF. The CDR3 DNA reads TGTGCCAGCAGCTTACTTCGGGGGGCCTTATCCTACAATGAGCAGTTCTTC.